One and the same sample provided the 24 T cell receptor beta chains below, sequenced in a study of tumor-infiltrating lymphocytes in oesophageal squamous cell carcinoma. TCRdb used MiXCR to reprocess the PCR reads, holding one entry per CDR3 protein. The sample includes roughly 20,000 distinct CDR3 sequences, around 43% seen only once; the top ten take around 19%. The source material was normal esophageal tissue next to the tumor. The receptors shown here come from a female donor with esophageal squamous cell carcinoma.

This chain connects TRBV7-6 to TRBJ2-2; D gene uncertain. V shed 4 bases and J shed 2 bases, with 8 bases lying between them. The CDR3 contains 14 residues. The germline gives CDR1 SGHVS, CDR2 FNYEAQ. The chain's CDR3 is CASSSFLNTGELFF. CDR3 DNA sequence: TGTGCCAGCAGCTCCTTTTTAAACACCGGGGAGCTGTTTTTT.

The chain carries TRBV2 and TRBJ2-7, with TRBD2 matching 11 bases. The DNA end is more similar to TRBJ2-1, so the J call may be wrong. This CDR3 contains 20 residues. Germline CDR1 is SNHLY and CDR2 is FYNNEI. The CDR3 DNA sequence: TGTGCCAGCAGTGAAGCCCCCACTAGCGGGGGTCGAAGGTTAAACAATGAGCAGTTCTTC. This gives the protein CASSEAPTSGGRRLNNEQFF.

The J gene is TRBJ2-3, the V gene TRBV6-5, with D perhaps TRBD1 (6 bases). The DNA matches TRBJ2-6 better at its end, which makes the J call doubtful. The germline V gene encodes CDR1 MNHEY and CDR2 SVGAGI. This CDR3 has 15 amino acids. CDR3 DNA sequence: TGTGCCAGCAGTGCACAGGGTCCCGGGGCCAACGTCCTGACTTTC. Translation: CASSAQGPGANVLTF.

The rearrangement joins TRBV7-3 to TRBJ2-1; the match to TRBD2 covers 13 bases. The CDR3 runs to 16 residues. V gave up 6 bases and J gave up 4 bases; unmatched junction bases: 6. In germline, CDR1 is SGHTA, CDR2 FQGTGA. CDR3 nucleotides: TGTGCCAGCAGTTCATTGGGACTAGCGGGGTACAATGAGCAGTTCTTC. Protein product: CASSSLGLAGYNEQFF.

The V gene is TRBV15, the J gene TRBJ2-6; unclear D gene. CDR3 length: 16 residues. V was pared by 0 bases and J by 0 bases, with 6 bases between. Germline loops: CDR1 LNHNV, CDR2 YYDKDF (reference sequence). The CDR3 DNA is TGTGCCACCAGCAGAGATATCGCCTCTGGGGCCAACGTCCTGACTTTC. It codes for CATSRDIASGANVLTF.

This clonotype has a handful of counts. CDR3 bases: TGTGCCAGCAGCCCCCTACGGACGAAGGTCGCCTCTGGGGCCAACGTCCTGACTTTC. Amino acids: CASSPLRTKVASGANVLTF. The V and J genes are TRBV7-8 and TRBJ2-6, with D uncertain. CDR3 size: 19 residues. Trimming took off 5 bases at V and 0 bases at J, with 20 bases between the two ends. Germline loops: CDR1 SGHVS, CDR2 FQNEAQ. Full variable domain (remainder filled in from reference TRBV7-8 and TRBJ2-6): GAGVSQSPRYKVAKRGQDVALRCDPISGHVSLFWYQQALGQGPEFLTYFQNEAQLDKSGLPSDRFFAERPEGSVSTLKIQRTQQEDSAVYLCASSPLRTKVASGANVLTFGAGSRLTVL.

This clonotype appeared a few times. The CDR3: CASSASRQLQETQYF. CDR3 coding DNA: TGTGCCAGCAGCGCAAGTCGACAACTCCAAGAGACCCAGTACTTC. This chain links TRBV7-2 with TRBJ2-5; D is undetermined. Trimming took off 5 bases at V and 1 base at J, with 14 bases between the two ends. The CDR3 extends over 15 amino acids. Germline CDR1 SGHTA, CDR2 FQGNSA.

This clonotype was seen a few times. One end of the junction fails to match germline, which may point to a read error. The chain uses TRBV7-6 and TRBJ2-5; no definite D call. CDR1 SGHVS and CDR2 FNYEAQ come from the germline V gene. This CDR3 is 13 amino acids long. In nucleotides, the CDR3 is TGTGCTAGCAGCCAGGACGGACAAGAGACCCAGTACTTC. It codes for CASSQDGQETQYF.

This clonotype is deemed medium-sized. This sequence joins TRBV12-3 or TRBV12-4 and TRBJ2-3, with 8 bases that match TRBD1. CDR3 length equals 18 residues. The V and J ends lost 0 bases and 1 base, in that order; junction bases with no gene match: 9. The CDR3 is CASSLARTGFLGTDTQYF. The CDR3 bases are TGTGCCAGCAGTTTAGCGAGGACAGGGTTTCTAGGCACAGATACGCAGTATTTT.

The gene calls are TRBV12-3 or TRBV12-4 and TRBJ1-2; D not resolved. V lost 5 bases and J 0 bases, leaving 10 bases between the germline ends. The CDR3 extends over 14 amino acids. The CDR3: CASSPHGANYGYTF. DNA of the CDR3: TGTGCCAGCAGTCCACACGGAGCTAACTATGGCTACACCTTC.

The chain is built from TRBV4-1 and TRBJ2-2, with 11 bases lining up with TRBD1. The CDR3 extends over 15 amino acids. V gave up 6 bases and J gave up 4 bases; unmatched junction bases: 4. Germline CDR1 reads MGHRA; CDR2 reads YSYEKL. The CDR3 loop is CASRGQGAGTGELFF. Here the CDR3 DNA reads TGCGCCAGCAGAGGACAGGGGGCCGGCACCGGGGAGCTGTTTTTT.

As for this clonotype: Lacking the conserved final phenylalanine or tryptophan, this CDR3 likely reflects a read error. The DNA is left out, because the CDR3 cannot be placed on it with certainty; the CDR3 is given as TCRdb lists it. This chain links TRBV7-6 with TRBJ2-3; the table's D gene call, TRBD1, was not cross checked with the DNA. The V gene's germline CDR1 is SGHVS and CDR2 FNYEAQ. The CDR3 numbers 17 amino acids, ends counted. The chain's CDR3 is CASSLGGQLSETQYFGP.

The J gene is TRBJ2-3, the V gene TRBV6-1, with unresolved D. CDR3 length: 12 residues. V was shortened by 2 bases and J by 8 bases, with 8 bases between the two germline ends. CDR1 is MNHNS and CDR2 is SASEGT in the germline V gene. This CDR3 reads CASSEWGTTQYF. The CDR3 DNA sequence: TGTGCCAGCAGTGAATGGGGTACTACGCAGTATTTT.

Ten or more counts support this clonotype. The rearrangement links TRBV6-1 to TRBJ1-1; D may be TRBD1 (6 bases). V was cut by 3 bases and J by 0 bases, with 11 bases left in between. The CDR3 covers 15 residues. Looked up from germline, CDR1 is MNHNS and CDR2 is SASEGT. The CDR3 DNA reads TGTGCCAGCAGTGAGGCTACAGGGTTGAACACTGAAGCTTTCTTT. Translating it yields CASSEATGLNTEAFF.

This clonotype has a handful of counts. A junction boundary mismatches the germline segment, possibly from a read error. The DNA of the CDR3 is TGTGCTAGCAGCTTAGGGCCGGAGAAGATCTACGAGCAGTACTTC. Amino acid sequence: CASSLGPEKIYEQYF. This chain joins TRBV7-7 and TRBJ2-1; D gene unclear. The DNA matches TRBJ2-7 better at its end, which makes the J call doubtful. This CDR3 spans 15 amino acids. In germline, CDR1 is SSHAT, CDR2 FNYEAQ (reference sequence).

There are a few counts of this clonotype. The CDR3 does not close with the conserved phenylalanine or tryptophan, likely indicating a read error. Because the CDR3's place on the DNA is in doubt, the DNA is left out and the CDR3 is given as listed by TCRdb. The chain couples TRBV11-2 to TRBJ2-1; the D call in the table, TRBD2, was not verified against the DNA. The CDR3 totals 18 residues, both ends included. Germline CDR1 reads SGHAT; CDR2 reads FQNNGV. The CDR3 loop is CASSTLQRGSNYGYTFGS.

In its sample, this clonotype was seen a few times. V is TRBV7-2 and J is TRBJ2-1; TRBD1 matches at 9 bases. The better agreement between TRBJ2-7 and the DNA end casts doubt on the J call. This CDR3 has 13 amino acids. CDR1 and CDR2 (germline): SGHTA, FQGNSA. CDR3 residues: CASSSTGGYEQYF. CDR3 nucleotide sequence: TGTGCCAGCAGCTCGACAGGGGGCTACGAGCAGTACTTC.

This clonotype was picked up a small number of times. The gene calls are TRBV5-1 and TRBJ2-5; TRBD2 aligns across 12 bases. The V gene's germline CDR1 is SGHRS and CDR2 YFSETQ. The ends lost 4 bases at V and 5 bases at J; junction bases unmatched: 12. The CDR3 consists of 17 residues. The DNA of the CDR3 is TGCGCCAGCAGCCGAACTCTAGCGGGAGGGCCAGGGGAGACCCAGTACTTC. Its protein is CASSRTLAGGPGETQYF.

This clonotype has a count of ten or more. This sequence joins TRBV5-4 and TRBJ2-5; D perhaps matches TRBD2 (6 bases). Trimming removed 1 base from V and 3 bases from J, with 10 bases in between. The V gene's germline CDR1 is SGHNT and CDR2 YYREEE (reference sequence). The CDR3 loop spans 14 amino acids. DNA for the CDR3: TGTGCCAGCAGCTTGTACGGGAGTGAAGAGACCCAGTACTTC. Translated: CASSLYGSEETQYF.

The rearrangement links TRBV7-3 to TRBJ1-2; D is unresolved. With 5 bases removed from V and 5 bases from J, the gap between germline ends came to 6 bases. Germline CDR1 is SGHTA and CDR2 is FQGTGA. The CDR3 is 11 amino acids. The CDR3 loop reads CASSTHYGYTF. In DNA form, the CDR3 reads TGTGCCAGCAGCACCCATTATGGCTACACCTTC.

This clonotype has only one observation. The CDR3 end shows no conserved phenylalanine or tryptophan, and so a read error is likely. The DNA is omitted, as the CDR3 cannot be located on it reliably, and the CDR3 follows TCRdb's listing. The chain combines TRBV7-3 with TRBJ1-1. The CDR3 length equals 20 residues, ends included. In germline, CDR1 is SGHTA, CDR2 FQGTGA. Here the CDR3 reads CASKKPGLVRCRAVSSSSGQ.

The V gene is TRBV11-2, the J gene TRBJ2-5; 12 positions agree with TRBD2. Germline trimming cut 7 bases from V and 11 bases from J; bases unmatched to any gene: 11. Germline values: CDR1 SGHAT, CDR2 FQNNGV. The CDR3 extends over 14 amino acids. The CDR3 loop is CASTGTSGFNEQYF. The CDR3 coding sequence is TGTGCCAGCACCGGGACTAGCGGGTTCAATGAGCAGTACTTC.

The V and J genes are TRBV24-1 and TRBJ1-2; D is ambiguous. The germline CDR1 and CDR2 sequences are KGHDR and SFDVKD. This CDR3 has 13 residues. V was pared by 6 bases and J by 0 bases, with 7 bases between. The CDR3 sequence: CATSQWANYGYTF. The CDR3 DNA reads as TGTGCCACCAGTCAGTGGGCTAACTATGGCTACACCTTC.

The chain combines TRBV11-3 with TRBJ2-5; no clear D gene. The germline V gene has CDR1 SGHNT and CDR2 YENEEA. CDR3 length: 15 amino acids. Trimming took off 2 bases at V and 2 bases at J, with 12 bases between the two ends. CDR3 in amino acids: CASSLRVAEQETQYF. CDR3 DNA sequence: TGTGCCAGCAGCTTAAGGGTCGCGGAGCAAGAGACCCAGTACTTC.